This paragraph covers one T cell receptor (beta chain) sequence. Its antigen is still unknown. This specimen comes from a study of cytomegalovirus exposure and HLA in healthy donors. Study in general: Roughly 180 million T cells yielded 117 million unique TCR beta sequences in earlier analysis. Whole-study results and caveats: In an earlier analysis, productive rearrangement rates for most beta V segments clustered near 87% or 30%. Presence/absence analyses supposed approximately even sequencing depth among donors. CMV serostatus was the only immune exposure information that was available.

CDR1 is MNHEY and CDR2 is SMNVEV in the germline V gene (reference sequence). The CDR3 loop spans 17 amino acids. Trimming removed 7 bases at V and 2 bases at J, with 23 bases between. Primers: 60 Vbeta forward and 13 Jbeta reverse. Assay: immunoSEQ multiplex PCR; the TCRdb copy retains only in-frame clones and omits some. The table shows about 210,000 clones, with roughly three quarters occurring only once. The receptor's source is a male donor in good health and CMV-seropositive. The rearrangement links TRBV27 to TRBJ1-2; the D gene is possibly TRBD1 (5 bases). Sample: PBMCs. CDR3 sequence (DNA): TGTGCCAGCACCCCGTGGGGGGTGGGAGGATCAAACTATGGCTACACCTTC. It specifies CASTPWGVGGSNYGYTF.